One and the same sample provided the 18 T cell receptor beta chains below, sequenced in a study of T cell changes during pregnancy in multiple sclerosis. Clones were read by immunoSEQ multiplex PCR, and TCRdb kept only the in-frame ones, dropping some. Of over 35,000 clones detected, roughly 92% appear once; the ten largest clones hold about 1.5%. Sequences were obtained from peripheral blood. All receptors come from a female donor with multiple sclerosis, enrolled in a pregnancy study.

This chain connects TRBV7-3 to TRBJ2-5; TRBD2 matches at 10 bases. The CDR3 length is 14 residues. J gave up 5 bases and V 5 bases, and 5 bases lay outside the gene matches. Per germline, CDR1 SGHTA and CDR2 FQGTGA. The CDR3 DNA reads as TGTGCCAGCAGCCCCGGGACTAGCGTGGAGACCCAGTACTTC. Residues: CASSPGTSVETQYF.

CDR3 protein: CASGLNLAGGPGQETQYF. The DNA of the CDR3 is TGTGCTAGTGGTTTGAATCTAGCGGGAGGGCCGGGGCAAGAGACCCAGTACTTC. The chain uses TRBV12-5 and TRBJ2-5, with TRBD2 matching over 12 bases. The J segment lost 2 bases and the V segment lost 2 bases, leaving 9 bases of the junction unmatched. CDR3 length equals 18 residues. Germline CDR1 and CDR2: LGHNT and FRNRAP.

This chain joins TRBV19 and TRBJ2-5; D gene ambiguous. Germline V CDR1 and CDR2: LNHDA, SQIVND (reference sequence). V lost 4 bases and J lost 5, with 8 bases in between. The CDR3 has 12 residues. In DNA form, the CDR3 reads TGTGCCAGTAGTAATGCCTGGGAGACCCAGTACTTC. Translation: CASSNAWETQYF.

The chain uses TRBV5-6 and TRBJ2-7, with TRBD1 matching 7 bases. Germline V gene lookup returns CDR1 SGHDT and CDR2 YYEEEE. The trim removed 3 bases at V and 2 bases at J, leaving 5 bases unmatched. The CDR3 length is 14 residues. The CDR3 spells CASSYRDSAYEQYF. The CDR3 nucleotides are TGTGCCAGCAGCTACCGGGACAGCGCCTACGAGCAGTACTTC.

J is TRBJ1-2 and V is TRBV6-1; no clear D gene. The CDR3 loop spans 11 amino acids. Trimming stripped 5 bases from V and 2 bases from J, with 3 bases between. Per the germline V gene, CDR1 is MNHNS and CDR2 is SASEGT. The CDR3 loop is CASSFNYGYTF. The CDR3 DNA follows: TGTGCCAGCAGTTTCAACTATGGCTACACCTTC.

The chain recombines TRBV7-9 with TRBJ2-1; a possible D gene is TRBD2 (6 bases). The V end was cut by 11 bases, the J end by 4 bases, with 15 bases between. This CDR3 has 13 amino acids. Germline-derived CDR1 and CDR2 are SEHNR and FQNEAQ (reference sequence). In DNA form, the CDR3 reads TGTGCCGGTCGGGCGGGATTATACAATGAGCAGTTCTTC. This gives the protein CAGRAGLYNEQFF.

For the CDR3, the DNA is TGTGCCAGCAGCAGACCGGGACAGGGGACAGATACGCAGTATTTT. Encoded protein: CASSRPGQGTDTQYF. This chain uses TRBV5-4 with TRBJ2-3; 10 bases agree with TRBD1. V was clipped by 4 bases and J by 3 bases; unmatched bases: 5. The CDR3 consists of 15 residues. The V gene's germline CDR1 is SGHNT and CDR2 YYREEE (reference sequence).

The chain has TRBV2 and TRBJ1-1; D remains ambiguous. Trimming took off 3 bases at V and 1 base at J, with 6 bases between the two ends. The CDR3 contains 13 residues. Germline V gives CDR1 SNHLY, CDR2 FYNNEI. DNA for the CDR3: TGTGCCAGCAGTGACAGATCGAACACTGAAGCTTTCTTT. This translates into CASSDRSNTEAFF.

CDR3 nucleotides: TGTGCCAGCAGCTTAGTAAGTAGCGGACTTCGCTACAATGAGCAGTTCTTC. This encodes CASSLVSSGLRYNEQFF. The V and J genes are TRBV7-9 and TRBJ2-1, with a tentative D call TRBD2 (6 bases). Trimming stripped 1 base from V and 3 bases from J, with 16 bases between. The CDR3 has 17 residues. CDR1 is SEHNR and CDR2 is FQNEAQ in the germline V gene (reference sequence).

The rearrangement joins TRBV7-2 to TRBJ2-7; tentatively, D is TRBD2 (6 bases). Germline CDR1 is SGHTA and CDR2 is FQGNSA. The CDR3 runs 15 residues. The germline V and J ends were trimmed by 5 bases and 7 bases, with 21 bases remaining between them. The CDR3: CASSPSRGGGREQYF. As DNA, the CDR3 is TGTGCCAGCAGCCCCAGCCGGGGAGGAGGAAGGGAGCAGTACTTC.

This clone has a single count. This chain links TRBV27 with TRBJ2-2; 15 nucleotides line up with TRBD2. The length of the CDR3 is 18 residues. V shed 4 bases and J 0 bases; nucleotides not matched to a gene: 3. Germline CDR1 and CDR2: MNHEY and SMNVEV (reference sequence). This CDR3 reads CASSYRTSGRANTGELFF. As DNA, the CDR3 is TGTGCCAGCAGTTACAGGACTAGCGGGAGGGCGAACACCGGGGAGCTGTTTTTT.

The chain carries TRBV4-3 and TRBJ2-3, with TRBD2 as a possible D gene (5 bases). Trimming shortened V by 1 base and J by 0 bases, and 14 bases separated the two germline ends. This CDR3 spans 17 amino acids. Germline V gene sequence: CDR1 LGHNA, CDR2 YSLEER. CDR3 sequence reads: CASSQVTGNPSTDTQYF. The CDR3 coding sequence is TGCGCCAGCAGCCAAGTTACGGGAAATCCCAGCACAGATACGCAGTATTTT.

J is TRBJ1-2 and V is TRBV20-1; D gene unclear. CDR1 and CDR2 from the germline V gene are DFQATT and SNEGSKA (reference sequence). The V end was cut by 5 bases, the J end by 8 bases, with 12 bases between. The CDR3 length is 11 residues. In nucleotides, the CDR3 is TGCAGTGCTCCGTACTCGGAGGGCTACACCTTC. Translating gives CSAPYSEGYTF.

CDR3 in amino acids: CASSRGGEGVQPQHF. The DNA for the CDR3 is TGCGCCAGCAGCCGGGGAGGGGAAGGGGTTCAGCCCCAGCATTTT. The chain couples TRBV5-1 to TRBJ1-5; weak D call: TRBD1 (5 bases). Germline-derived CDR1 and CDR2 are SGHRS and YFSETQ. There are 15 residues in the CDR3. V dropped 4 bases and J dropped 6 bases, with 17 bases sitting between them.

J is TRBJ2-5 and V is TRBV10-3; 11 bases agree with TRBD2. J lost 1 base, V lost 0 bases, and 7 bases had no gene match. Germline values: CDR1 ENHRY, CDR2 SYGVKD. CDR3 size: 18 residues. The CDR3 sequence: CAISESKTSGSLQETQYF. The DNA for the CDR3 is TGTGCCATCAGTGAGTCGAAAACTAGCGGGAGCCTCCAAGAGACCCAGTACTTC.

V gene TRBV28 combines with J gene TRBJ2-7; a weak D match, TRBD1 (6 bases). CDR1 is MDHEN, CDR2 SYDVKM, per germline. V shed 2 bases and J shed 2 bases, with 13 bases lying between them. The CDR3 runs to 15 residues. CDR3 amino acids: CASSLSRAGAYEQYF. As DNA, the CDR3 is TGTGCCAGCAGTTTAAGCAGGGCAGGGGCCTACGAGCAGTACTTC.

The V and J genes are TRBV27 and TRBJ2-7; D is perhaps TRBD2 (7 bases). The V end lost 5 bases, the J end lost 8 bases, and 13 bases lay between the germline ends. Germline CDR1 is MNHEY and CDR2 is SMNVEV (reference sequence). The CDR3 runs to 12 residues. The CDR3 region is CASSTTGTKQYF. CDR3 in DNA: TGTGCCAGCAGTACAACAGGGACTAAGCAGTACTTC.

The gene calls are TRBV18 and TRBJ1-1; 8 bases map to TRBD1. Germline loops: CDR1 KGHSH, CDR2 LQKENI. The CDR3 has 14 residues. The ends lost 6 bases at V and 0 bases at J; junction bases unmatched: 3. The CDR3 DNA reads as TGTGCCAGCTCTACAGGGGGAATGAACACTGAAGCTTTCTTT. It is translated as CASSTGGMNTEAFF.